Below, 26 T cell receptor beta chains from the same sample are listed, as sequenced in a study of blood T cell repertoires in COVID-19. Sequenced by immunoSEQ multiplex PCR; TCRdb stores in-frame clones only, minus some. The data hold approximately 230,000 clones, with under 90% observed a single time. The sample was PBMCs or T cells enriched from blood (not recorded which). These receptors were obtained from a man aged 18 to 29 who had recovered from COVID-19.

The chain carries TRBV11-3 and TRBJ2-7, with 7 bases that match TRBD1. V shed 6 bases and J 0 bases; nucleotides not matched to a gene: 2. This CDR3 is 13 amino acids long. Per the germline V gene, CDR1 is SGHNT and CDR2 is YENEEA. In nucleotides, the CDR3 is TGTGCCAGCAGGGGGACAGCCTCCTACGAGCAGTACTTC. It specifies CASRGTASYEQYF.

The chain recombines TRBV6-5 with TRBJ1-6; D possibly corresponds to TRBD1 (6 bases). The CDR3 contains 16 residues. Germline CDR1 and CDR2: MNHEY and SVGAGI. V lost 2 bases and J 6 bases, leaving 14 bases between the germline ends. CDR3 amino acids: CASSYVVGAGNSPLHF. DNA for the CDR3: TGTGCCAGCAGTTACGTTGTGGGGGCGGGTAATTCACCCCTCCACTTT.

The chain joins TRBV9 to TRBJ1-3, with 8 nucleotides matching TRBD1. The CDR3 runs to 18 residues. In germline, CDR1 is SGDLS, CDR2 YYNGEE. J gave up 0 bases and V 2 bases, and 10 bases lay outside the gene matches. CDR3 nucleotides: TGTGCCAGCAGCGTTGGCTCAGGGGGCATCGGCTCTGGAAACACCATATATTTT. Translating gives CASSVGSGGIGSGNTIYF.

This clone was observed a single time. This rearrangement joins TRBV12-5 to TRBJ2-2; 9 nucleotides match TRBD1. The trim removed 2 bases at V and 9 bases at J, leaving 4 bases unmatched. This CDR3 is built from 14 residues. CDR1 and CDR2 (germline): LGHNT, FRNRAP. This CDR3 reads CASGLLQGARELFF. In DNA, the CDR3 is TGTGCTAGTGGTTTGCTACAGGGGGCGCGGGAGCTGTTTTTT.

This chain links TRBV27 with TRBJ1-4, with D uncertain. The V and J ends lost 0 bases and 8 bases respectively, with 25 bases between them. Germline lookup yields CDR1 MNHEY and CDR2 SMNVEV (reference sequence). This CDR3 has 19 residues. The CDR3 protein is CASSLSTGSDSDGEEKLFF. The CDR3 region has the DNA TGTGCCAGCAGTTTATCGACGGGTTCCGACTCCGACGGGGAGGAAAAACTGTTTTTT.

CDR3 nucleotides: TGTGCCAGCAGCCCCGGCGAGGTTTACACCGGGGAGCTGTTTTTT. Protein product: CASSPGEVYTGELFF. J is TRBJ2-2 and V is TRBV28; the D is unclear. The germline gives CDR1 MDHEN, CDR2 SYDVKM. The CDR3 totals 15 residues. Deletions cut 6 bases from V and 3 bases from J, with 14 bases between.

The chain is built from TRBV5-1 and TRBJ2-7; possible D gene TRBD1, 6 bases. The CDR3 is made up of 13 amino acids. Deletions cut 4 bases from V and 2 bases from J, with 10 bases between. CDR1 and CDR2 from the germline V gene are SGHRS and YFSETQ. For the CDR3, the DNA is TGCGCCAGCAGCCCACAGGGAACCTACGAGCAGTACTTC. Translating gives CASSPQGTYEQYF.

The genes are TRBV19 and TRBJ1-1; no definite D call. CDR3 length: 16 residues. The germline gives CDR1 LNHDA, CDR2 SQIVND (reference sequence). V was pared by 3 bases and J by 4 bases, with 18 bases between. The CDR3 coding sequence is TGTGCCAGTAGTATCGGAGGTGGCGTCGGGCCCACTGAAGCTTTCTTT. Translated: CASSIGGGVGPTEAFF.

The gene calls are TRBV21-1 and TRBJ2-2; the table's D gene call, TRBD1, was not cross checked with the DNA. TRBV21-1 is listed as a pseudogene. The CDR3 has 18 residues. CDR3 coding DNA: TGTGCCAGCAGCAAAGGACGCTGGACAGGGGGCCACACCGGGGAGCTGTTTTTT. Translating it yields CASSKGRWTGGHTGELFF.

CDR3 nucleotide sequence: TGTGCCAGCAGCCCCCACGTTAAGCAATACGAGCAGTACTTC. Translated: CASSPHVKQYEQYF. The rearrangement links TRBV11-3 to TRBJ2-7; D not certain. Trimming pared 5 bases from V and 4 bases from J, leaving 15 bases between. CDR1 and CDR2 from the germline V gene are SGHNT and YENEEA. The CDR3 is made up of 14 amino acids.

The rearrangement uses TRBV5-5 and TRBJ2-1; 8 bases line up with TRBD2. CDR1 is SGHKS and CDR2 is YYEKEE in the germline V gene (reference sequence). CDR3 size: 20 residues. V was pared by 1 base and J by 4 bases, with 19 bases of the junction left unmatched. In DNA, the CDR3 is TGTGCCAGCAGCTTGTGGCCGACTAGCGCCCCTACCACTACATACAATGAGCAGTTCTTC. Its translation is CASSLWPTSAPTTTYNEQFF.

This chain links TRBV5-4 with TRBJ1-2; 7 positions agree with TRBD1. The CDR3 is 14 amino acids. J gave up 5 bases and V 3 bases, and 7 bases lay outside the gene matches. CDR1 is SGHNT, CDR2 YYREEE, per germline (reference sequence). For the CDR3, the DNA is TGTGCCAGCAGCTCGCCGGGACAGATTTATGGCTACACCTTC. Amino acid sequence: CASSSPGQIYGYTF.

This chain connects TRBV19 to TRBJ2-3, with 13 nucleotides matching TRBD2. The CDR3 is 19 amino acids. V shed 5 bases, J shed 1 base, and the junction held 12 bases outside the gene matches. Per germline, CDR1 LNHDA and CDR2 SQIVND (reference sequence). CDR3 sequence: CASSALAGGLAGCTDTQYF. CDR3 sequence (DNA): TGTGCCAGTAGTGCCCTCGCCGGGGGACTAGCGGGGTGCACAGATACGCAGTATTTT.

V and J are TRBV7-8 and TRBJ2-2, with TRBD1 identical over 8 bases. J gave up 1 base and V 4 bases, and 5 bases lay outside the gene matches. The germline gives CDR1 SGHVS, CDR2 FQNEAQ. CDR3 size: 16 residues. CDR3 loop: CASSWWTGMNTGELFF. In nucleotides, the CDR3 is TGTGCCAGCAGCTGGTGGACAGGGATGAACACCGGGGAGCTGTTTTTT.

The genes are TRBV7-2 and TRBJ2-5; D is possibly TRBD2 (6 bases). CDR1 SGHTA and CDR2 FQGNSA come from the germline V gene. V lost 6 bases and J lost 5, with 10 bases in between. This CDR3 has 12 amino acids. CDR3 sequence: CASREGGETQYF. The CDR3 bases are TGTGCCAGCAGGGAGGGTGGCGAGACCCAGTACTTC.

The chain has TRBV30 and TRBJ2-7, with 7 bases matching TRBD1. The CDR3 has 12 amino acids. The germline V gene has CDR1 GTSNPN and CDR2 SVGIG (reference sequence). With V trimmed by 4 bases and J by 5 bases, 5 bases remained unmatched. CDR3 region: CAWNGQVDEQYF. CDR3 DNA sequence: TGTGCCTGGAATGGACAGGTGGACGAGCAGTACTTC.

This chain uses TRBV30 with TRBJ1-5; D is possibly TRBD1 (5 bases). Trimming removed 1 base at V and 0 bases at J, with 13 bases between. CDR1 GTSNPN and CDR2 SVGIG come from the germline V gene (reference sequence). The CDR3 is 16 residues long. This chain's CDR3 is CAWSGDSPYSNQPQHF. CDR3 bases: TGTGCCTGGAGTGGTGACAGTCCATATAGCAATCAGCCCCAGCATTTT.

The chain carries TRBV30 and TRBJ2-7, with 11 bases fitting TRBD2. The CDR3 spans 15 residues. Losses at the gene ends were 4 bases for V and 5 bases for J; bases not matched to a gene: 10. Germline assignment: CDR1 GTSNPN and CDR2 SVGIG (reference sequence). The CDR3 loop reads CAWTTLAGARNEQYF. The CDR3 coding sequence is TGTGCCTGGACGACACTAGCGGGGGCAAGAAACGAGCAGTACTTC.

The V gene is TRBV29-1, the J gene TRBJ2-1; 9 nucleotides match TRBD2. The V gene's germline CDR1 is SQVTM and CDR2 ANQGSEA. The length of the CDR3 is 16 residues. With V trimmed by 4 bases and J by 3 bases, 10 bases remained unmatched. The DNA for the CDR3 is TGCAGCGTTGGAGGTTGGGGGACTAGCAGCTACAATGAGCAGTTCTTC. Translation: CSVGGWGTSSYNEQFF.

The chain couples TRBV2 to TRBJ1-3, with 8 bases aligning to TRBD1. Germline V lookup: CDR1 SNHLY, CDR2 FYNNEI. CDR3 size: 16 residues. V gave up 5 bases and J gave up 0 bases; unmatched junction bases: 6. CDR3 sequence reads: CASSPDRADSGNTIYF. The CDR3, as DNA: TGTGCCAGCAGTCCGGACAGGGCCGACTCTGGAAACACCATATATTTT.

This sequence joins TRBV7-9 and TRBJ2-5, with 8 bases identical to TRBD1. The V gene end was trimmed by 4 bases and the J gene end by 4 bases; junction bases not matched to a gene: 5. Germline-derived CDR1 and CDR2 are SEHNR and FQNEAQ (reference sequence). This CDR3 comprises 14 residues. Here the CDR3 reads CASSSRGQGETQYF. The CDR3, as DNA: TGTGCCAGCAGCTCGAGAGGACAGGGAGAGACCCAGTACTTC.

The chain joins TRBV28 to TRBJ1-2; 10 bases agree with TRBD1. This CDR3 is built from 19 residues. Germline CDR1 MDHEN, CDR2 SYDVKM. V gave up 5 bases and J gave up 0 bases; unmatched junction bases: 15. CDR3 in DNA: TGTGCCAGCAGTCGAACCTCCGGGACAGGGGAGGCAGCTAACTATGGCTACACCTTC. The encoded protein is CASSRTSGTGEAANYGYTF.

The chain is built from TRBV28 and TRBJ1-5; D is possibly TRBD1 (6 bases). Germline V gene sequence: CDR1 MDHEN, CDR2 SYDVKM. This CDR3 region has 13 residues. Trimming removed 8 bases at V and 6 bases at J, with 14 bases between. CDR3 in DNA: TGTGCCAGCGGGACACCTCAACGTCAGCCCCAGCATTTT. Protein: CASGTPQRQPQHF.

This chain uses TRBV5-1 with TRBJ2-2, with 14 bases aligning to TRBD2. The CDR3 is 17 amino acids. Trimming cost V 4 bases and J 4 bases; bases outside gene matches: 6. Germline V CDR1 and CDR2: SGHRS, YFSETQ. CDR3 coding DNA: TGCGCCAGCAGCCCGGGACTAGCGGGGGAGTTCACCGGGGAGCTGTTTTTT. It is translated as CASSPGLAGEFTGELFF.

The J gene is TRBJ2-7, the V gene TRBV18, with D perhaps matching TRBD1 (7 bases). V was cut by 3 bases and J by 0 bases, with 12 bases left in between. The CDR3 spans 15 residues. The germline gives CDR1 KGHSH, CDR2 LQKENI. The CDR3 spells CASSPGGGYSYEQYF. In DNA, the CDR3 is TGTGCCAGCTCACCTGGAGGGGGCTACTCCTACGAGCAGTACTTC. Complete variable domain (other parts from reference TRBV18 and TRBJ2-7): NAGVMQNPRHLVRRRGQEARLRCSPMKGHSHVYWYRQLPEEGLKFMVYLQKENIIDESGMPKERFSAEFPKEGPSILRIQQVVRGDSAAYFCASSPGGGYSYEQYFGPGTRLTVT.

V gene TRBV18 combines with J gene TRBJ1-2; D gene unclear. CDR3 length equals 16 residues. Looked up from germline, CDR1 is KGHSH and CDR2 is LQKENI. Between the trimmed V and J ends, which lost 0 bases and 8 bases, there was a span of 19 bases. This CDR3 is CASSPPDGAGPYGYTF. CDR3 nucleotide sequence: TGTGCCAGCTCACCACCTGATGGCGCTGGGCCGTACGGCTACACCTTC.